What follows are 13 T cell receptor beta chains derived from one specimen sequenced in a study of technical replicates of blood from a handful of donors (dated by TCRdb to 2016 to 2017). The library was generated by the immunoSEQ multiplex PCR assay. TCRdb holds this immuneACCESS table with in-frame rearrangements only. Some clones are missing; in checked studies, unresolved V genes explain under half, and the rest has no known cause. A total of about 100,000 clones appear in this sample, 95% of them only once. The top ten constitute 0.34% of the sample. The specimen was T cells isolated from PBMCs. The receptor set was obtained from a human donor in good health.

The chain has TRBV27 and TRBJ2-5, with 9 bases that match TRBD1. The germline gives CDR1 MNHEY, CDR2 SMNVEV (reference sequence). Trimming at V came to 0 bases and at J to 4 bases, leaving 3 bases not matched to a gene. This CDR3 has 15 residues. The CDR3 DNA follows: TGTGCCAGCAGTTTATCGGACAGGGGACTAGAGACCCAGTACTTC. Amino acids: CASSLSDRGLETQYF.

CDR3 in DNA: TGTGCCACACCAGGGGGACCTAATACAGATACGCAGTATTTT. Its protein product is CATPGGPNTDTQYF. The rearrangement uses TRBV28 and TRBJ2-3, with 7 bases matching TRBD1. The CDR3 runs 14 residues. CDR1 MDHEN and CDR2 SYDVKM come from the germline V gene. V shed 10 bases and J 3 bases; nucleotides not matched to a gene: 10.

The chain combines TRBV29-1 with TRBJ2-7; the match to TRBD1 covers 10 bases. The CDR3 sequence is 13 residues long. In germline, CDR1 is SQVTM, CDR2 ANQGSEA. V shed 3 bases, J shed 5 bases, and the junction held 4 bases outside the gene matches. CDR3 DNA: TGCAGCGTTGATTCGACAGGGGGCAACGAGCAGTACTTC. It specifies CSVDSTGGNEQYF.

The rearrangement uses TRBV11-2 and TRBJ2-2; 7 bases are a match to TRBD1. V shed 4 bases and J 7 bases; nucleotides not matched to a gene: 12. CDR3 size: 16 residues. The germline V gene encodes CDR1 SGHAT and CDR2 FQNNGV. CDR3 sequence: CASSYRQGRVGGELFF. The CDR3 coding sequence is TGTGCCAGCAGCTACCGACAGGGAAGGGTTGGCGGGGAGCTGTTTTTT.

The chain has TRBV19 and TRBJ2-7; 9 bases map to TRBD1. The CDR3 has 15 residues. Germline CDR1 is LNHDA and CDR2 is SQIVND (reference sequence). With V trimmed by 4 bases and J by 6 bases, 10 bases remained unmatched. The CDR3, as DNA: TGTGCCAGTAGTAGTACTGGGGACAGGGTCGTCGAGCAGTACTTC. It is translated as CASSSTGDRVVEQYF.

The CDR3 nucleotides are TGTGCCAGCAGCTTAGTAGGTGGGAGTTACGAGCAGTACTTC. Its translation: CASSLVGGSYEQYF. The V and J genes are TRBV7-2 and TRBJ2-7, with D perhaps TRBD2 (5 bases). From germline, CDR1 is SGHTA and CDR2 FQGNSA. Trimming took off 1 base at V and 4 bases at J, with 11 bases between the two ends. The CDR3 runs to 14 residues. The full variable domain, with the rest looked up from reference TRBV7-2 and TRBJ2-7, is GAGVSQSPSNKVTEKGKDVELRCDPISGHTALYWYRQSLGQGLEFLIYFQGNSAPDKSGLPSDRFSAERTGGSVSTLTIQRTQQEDSAVYLCASSLVGGSYEQYFGPGTRLTVT.

V and J are TRBV6-5 and TRBJ1-2; possible D gene TRBD1, 6 bases. The V end lost 2 bases, the J end lost 8 bases, and 12 bases lay between the germline ends. The CDR3 length is 13 residues. CDR1 and CDR2 (germline): MNHEY, SVGAGI. The CDR3 DNA is TGTGCCAGCAGTTACGGACAGTATCTCGGCTACACCTTC. Translating it yields CASSYGQYLGYTF.

The chain joins TRBV7-2 to TRBJ2-3, with D uncertain. Germline CDR1 SGHTA, CDR2 FQGNSA. The CDR3 contains 15 residues. Deletions cut 2 bases from V and 0 bases from J, with 9 bases between. CDR3 residues: CASSLSHYSTDTQYF. CDR3 nucleotide sequence: TGTGCCAGCAGCTTAAGCCATTATAGCACAGATACGCAGTATTTT.

J is TRBJ1-5 and V is TRBV7-6; the D gene is possibly TRBD1 (5 bases). The CDR3 sequence is 13 residues long. Germline V gives CDR1 SGHVS, CDR2 FNYEAQ. V was shortened by 5 bases and J by 4 bases, with 9 bases between the two germline ends. The CDR3 sequence is CASSTRTNQPQHF. CDR3 bases: TGTGCCAGCAGCACACGGACAAATCAGCCCCAGCATTTT. Full variable domain (remainder filled in from reference TRBV7-6 and TRBJ1-5): GAGVSQSPRYKVTKRGQDVALRCDPISGHVSLYWYRQALGQGPEFLTYFNYEAQQDKSGLPNDRFSAERPEGSISTLTIQRTEQRDSAMYRCASSTRTNQPQHFGDGTRLSIL.

The CDR3 is CASSPTGGLYGYTF. The CDR3 coding sequence is TGTGCCAGCAGCCCCACAGGGGGCCTCTATGGCTACACCTTC. The chain joins TRBV11-2 to TRBJ1-2, with 9 bases lining up with TRBD1. This CDR3 is built from 14 residues. With V trimmed by 5 bases and J by 4 bases, 5 bases remained unmatched. Germline V gene sequence: CDR1 SGHAT, CDR2 FQNNGV.

The rearrangement uses TRBV7-3 and TRBJ2-3, with 8 positions matching TRBD1. The J segment lost 1 base and the V segment lost 5 bases, leaving 2 bases of the junction unmatched. The CDR3 runs to 14 residues. Germline CDR1 is SGHTA and CDR2 is FQGTGA. The CDR3 sequence is CASSQTGGTDTQYF. CDR3 bases: TGTGCCAGCAGCCAGACAGGGGGCACAGATACGCAGTATTTT.

The J gene is TRBJ2-4, the V gene TRBV28; TRBD2 agrees at 9 bases. Looked up from germline, CDR1 is MDHEN and CDR2 is SYDVKM. The CDR3 has 15 residues. V trimming: 8 bases; J trimming: 1 base; junction bases outside the gene matches: 6. This CDR3 reads CASAAGGLAKNIQYF. The CDR3 coding sequence is TGTGCCAGCGCCGCGGGAGGGCTCGCCAAAAACATTCAGTACTTC.

The V call is TRBV19, the J call TRBJ2-6, with D tentatively TRBD2 (6 bases). This CDR3 region has 16 residues. Trimming cost V 9 bases and J 0 bases, with 15 bases left between them. CDR1 and CDR2 (germline): LNHDA, SQIVND (reference sequence). For the CDR3, the DNA is TGTGCCAGCCGCCCGGGACTCTTCTCTGGGGCCAACGTCCTGACTTTC. This translates into CASRPGLFSGANVLTF.